The entry below describes one T cell receptor beta chain. Its antigen remains unidentified. These data come from a study of cytomegalovirus exposure and HLA in healthy donors. The overall study: In a later analysis, the approximately 120 validation repertoires were reported to have used the same platform as the approximately 670 first-cohort repertoires.

Here immunoSEQ multiplex PCR was the method, and the copy in TCRdb shows in-frame clones only, minus some. The data hold roughly 150,000 clones, with 88% observed a single time. The length of the CDR3 is 15 residues. Trimming at V came to 0 bases and at J to 6 bases, leaving 7 bases not matched to a gene. CDR1 and CDR2 from the germline V gene are LGHNA and YSLEER. General study findings and limits: Most TCR sequences were rare, but some public TCRs occurred in many donors. A subsequent analysis found that TCR clusters from the first cohort also tended to co-occur in the 120 or so validation repertoires, with 90% to 95% of cluster scores above 0. The study labeled 164 TCR beta chains cytomegalovirus-associated.

The material sequenced was PBMCs. This TCR derives from a man aged 18-30 years in good health and CMV-seronegative. The genes are TRBV4-3 and TRBJ2-7; TRBD1 aligns across 8 bases. The CDR3 loop is CASSQDKVRGREQYF. CDR3 DNA sequence: TGCGCCAGCAGCCAAGACAAGGTCAGGGGGCGCGAGCAGTACTTC.